This TCR beta chain originates from a study of post-analysis software for immune sequencing data. General study results and limits: With F measure, samples from one preparation batch clustered together strongly. A handful of TRBV segments were significantly more frequent in patients than in controls. TRBV5-6, TRBV5-1 and TRBV20-1 were among these segments. Those with multiple sclerosis, the patient group, showed significantly lower normalized Chao1 diversity than controls.

A word on this clonotype: The antigen remains unidentified.

V was clipped by 2 bases and J by 5 bases, with 16 bases between them. The V gene's germline CDR1 is SGHTA and CDR2 FQGNSA. The CDR3 loop spans 15 amino acids. The TCR beta cDNA libraries carried unique molecular identifiers. The T cell input of about 0.85 to 10 million gave roughly 0.5 million cDNA molecules. MiXCR, run by TCRdb on the PCR reads, gives a single entry per CDR3 protein. The data contain more than 350,000 distinct CDR3 sequences, about 39% of them singletons. The rearrangement uses TRBV7-2 and TRBJ2-7; weak D call: TRBD1 (7 bases). Sequenced material: blood. The receptor's source is a girl between 2 and 10 years old with multiple sclerosis. In DNA, the CDR3 is TGTGCCAGCAGCTTATTTCAGGGGGAGGCTAACGAGCAGTACTTC. Translation gives CASSLFQGEANEQYF.